What follows are 2 T cell receptor beta chains derived from one specimen sequenced in a study of cytomegalovirus exposure and HLA in healthy donors. Researchers ran the PCR with 60 Vbeta and 13 Jbeta primers. Assay: immunoSEQ multiplex PCR; the TCRdb copy retains only in-frame clones and omits some. The table has some 160,000 clones, over 70% seen once. What was sequenced was PBMCs. Receptor source: a man aged 50-60 years in good health and CMV-seropositive.

CDR3 loop: CASSENSGSYNEQFF. In nucleotides, the CDR3 is TGTGCCAGCAGTGAGAATAGCGGGAGCTACAATGAGCAGTTCTTC. V and J are TRBV6-1 and TRBJ2-1, with 9 bases lining up with TRBD2. In germline, CDR1 is MNHNS, CDR2 SASEGT. The CDR3 sequence is 15 residues long. V was pared by 3 bases and J by 3 bases, with 3 bases of the junction left unmatched.

This clone was found a few times. The chain is built from TRBV7-2 and TRBJ2-7; weak D call: TRBD2 (6 bases). There are 14 residues in the CDR3. Trimming removed 4 bases at V and 2 bases at J, with 12 bases between. The germline V gene encodes CDR1 SGHTA and CDR2 FQGNSA. Here the CDR3 reads CASSSPGLPYEQYF. The DNA of the CDR3 is TGTGCCAGCAGCTCCCCGGGACTCCCCTACGAGCAGTACTTC. Drawing the rest from reference TRBV7-2 and TRBJ2-7, the complete variable domain is GAGVSQSPSNKVTEKGKDVELRCDPISGHTALYWYRQSLGQGLEFLIYFQGNSAPDKSGLPSDRFSAERTGGSVSTLTIQRTQQEDSAVYLCASSSPGLPYEQYFGPGTRLTVT.